This T cell receptor beta chain is from a study of cytomegalovirus exposure and HLA in healthy donors. The wider study: A later analysis reported the same platform for the roughly 120 validation repertoires and the roughly 700 first-cohort repertoires. Regarding the study as a whole: A list of 164 TCR beta chains associated with cytomegalovirus was given. It was confirmed in vitro that a few of the CMV-associated chains were specific for CMV antigens.

Losses at the gene ends were 2 bases for V and 0 bases for J; bases not matched to a gene: 6. The CDR3 consists of 18 residues. Germline-derived CDR1 and CDR2 are SGHVS and FQNEAQ. In the case of this clone: Its antigen is not identified.

Profiled with immunoSEQ multiplex PCR; TCRdb holds only in-frame clones, not every one. The sample has more than 250,000 clones, roughly 85% seen once. The donors formed part of the approximately 120-subject validation cohort, distinct from the roughly 600-subject first cohort. This receptor was obtained from a woman between 18 and 29 years old in good health and CMV-seronegative. The specimen sequenced was PBMCs. This chain connects TRBV7-8 to TRBJ1-3, with TRBD1 matching over 11 bases. CDR3 sequence reads: CASSLIGQGAFSGNTIYF. Written as DNA, the CDR3 is TGTGCCAGCAGCTTAATCGGACAGGGGGCCTTCTCTGGAAACACCATATATTTT.